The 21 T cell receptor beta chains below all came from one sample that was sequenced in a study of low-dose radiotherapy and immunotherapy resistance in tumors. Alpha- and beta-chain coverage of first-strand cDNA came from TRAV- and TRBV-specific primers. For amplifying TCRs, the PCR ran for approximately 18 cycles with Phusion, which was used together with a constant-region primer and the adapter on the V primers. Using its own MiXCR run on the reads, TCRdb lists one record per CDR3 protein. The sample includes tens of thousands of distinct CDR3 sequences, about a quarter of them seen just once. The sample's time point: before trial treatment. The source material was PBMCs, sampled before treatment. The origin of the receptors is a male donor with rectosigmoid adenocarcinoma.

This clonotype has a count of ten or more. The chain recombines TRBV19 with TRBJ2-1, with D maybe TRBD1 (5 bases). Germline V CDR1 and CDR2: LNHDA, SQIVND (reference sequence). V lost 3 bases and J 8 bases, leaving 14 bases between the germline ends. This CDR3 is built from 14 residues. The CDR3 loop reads CASSILSARDEQFF. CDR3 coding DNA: TGTGCCAGTAGTATCTTGTCGGCCAGGGATGAGCAGTTCTTC.

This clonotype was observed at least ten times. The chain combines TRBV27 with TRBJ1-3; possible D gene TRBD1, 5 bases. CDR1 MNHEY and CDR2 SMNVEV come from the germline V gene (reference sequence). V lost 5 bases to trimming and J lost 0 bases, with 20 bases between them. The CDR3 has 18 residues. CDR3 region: CASSPRWLGRSSGNTIYF. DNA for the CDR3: TGTGCCAGCAGTCCTCGGTGGTTGGGACGGAGCTCTGGAAACACCATATATTTT.

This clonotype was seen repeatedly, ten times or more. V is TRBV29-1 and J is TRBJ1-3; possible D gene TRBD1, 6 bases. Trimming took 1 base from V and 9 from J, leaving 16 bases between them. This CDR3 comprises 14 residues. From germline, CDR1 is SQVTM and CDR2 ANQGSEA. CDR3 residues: CSVEGGPKDTTIYF. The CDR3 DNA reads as TGCAGCGTTGAAGGGGGGCCTAAGGATACCACCATATATTTT.

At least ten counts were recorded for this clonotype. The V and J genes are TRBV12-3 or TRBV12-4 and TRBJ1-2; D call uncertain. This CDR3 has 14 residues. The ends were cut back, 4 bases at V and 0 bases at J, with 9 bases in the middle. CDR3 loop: CASSSQIANYGYTF. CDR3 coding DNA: TGTGCCAGCAGTTCGCAGATTGCTAACTATGGCTACACCTTC.

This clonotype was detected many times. DNA of the CDR3: TGCAGCGTACGGGCTAGCGGGGCGACCACAGATACGCAGTATTTT. It codes for CSVRASGATTDTQYF. This rearrangement joins TRBV29-1 to TRBJ2-3, with 9 bases matching TRBD2. CDR3 length: 15 amino acids. V was pared by 6 bases and J by 2 bases, with 9 bases of the junction left unmatched. Looked up from germline, CDR1 is SQVTM and CDR2 is ANQGSEA.

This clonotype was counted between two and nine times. CDR3 protein: CASSPSGGTGELFF. Written as DNA, the CDR3 is TGTGCCAGCAGTCCTTCTGGGGGCACCGGGGAGCTGTTTTTT. The rearrangement links TRBV6-6 to TRBJ2-2; D may match TRBD1 or TRBD2 (5 bases each). V was clipped by 5 bases and J by 4 bases, with 11 bases between them. Germline V gene sequence: CDR1 MNHNY, CDR2 SVGAGI (reference sequence). The CDR3 loop spans 14 amino acids.

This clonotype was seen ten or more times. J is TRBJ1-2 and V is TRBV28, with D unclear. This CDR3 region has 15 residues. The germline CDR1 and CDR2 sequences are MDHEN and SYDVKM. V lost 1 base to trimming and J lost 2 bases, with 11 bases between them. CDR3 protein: CASSLYPSANYGYTF. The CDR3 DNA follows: TGTGCCAGCAGTTTATATCCCTCGGCCAACTATGGCTACACCTTC.

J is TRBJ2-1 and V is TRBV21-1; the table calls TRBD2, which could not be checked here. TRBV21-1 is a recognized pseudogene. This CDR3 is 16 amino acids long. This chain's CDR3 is CASSTLAVSSYNEQFF. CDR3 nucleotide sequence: TGTGCCAGCAGCACCCTAGCGGTTAGCTCCTACAATGAGCAGTTCTTC.

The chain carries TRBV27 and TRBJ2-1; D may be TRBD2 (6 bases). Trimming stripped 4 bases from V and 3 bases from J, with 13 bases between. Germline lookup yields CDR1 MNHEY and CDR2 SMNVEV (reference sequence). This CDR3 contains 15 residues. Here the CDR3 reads CASSYIAEYYNEQFF. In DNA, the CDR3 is TGTGCCAGCAGTTACATAGCGGAATACTACAATGAGCAGTTCTTC.

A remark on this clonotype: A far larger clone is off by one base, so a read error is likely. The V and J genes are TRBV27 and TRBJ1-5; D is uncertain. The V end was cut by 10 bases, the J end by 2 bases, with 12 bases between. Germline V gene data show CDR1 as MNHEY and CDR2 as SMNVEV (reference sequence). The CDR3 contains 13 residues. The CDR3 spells CATIARGNQPQHF. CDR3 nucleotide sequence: TGTGCCACCATTGCTCGGGGCAATCAGCCCCAGCATTTT.

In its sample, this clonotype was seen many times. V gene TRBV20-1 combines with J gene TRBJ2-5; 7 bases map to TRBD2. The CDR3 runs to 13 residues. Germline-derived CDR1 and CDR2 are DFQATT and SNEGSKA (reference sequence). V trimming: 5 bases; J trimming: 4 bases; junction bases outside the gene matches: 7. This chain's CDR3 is CSAPGPGGETQYF. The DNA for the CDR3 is TGCAGTGCTCCCGGTCCGGGGGGAGAGACCCAGTACTTC.

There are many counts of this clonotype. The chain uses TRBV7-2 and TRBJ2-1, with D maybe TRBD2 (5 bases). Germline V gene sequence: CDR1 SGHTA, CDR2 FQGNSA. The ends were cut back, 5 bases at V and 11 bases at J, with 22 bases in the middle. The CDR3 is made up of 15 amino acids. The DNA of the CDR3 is TGTGCCAGCAGCCCCGTGATAGCGAAAGAGACTCAGCAGTTCTTC. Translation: CASSPVIAKETQQFF.

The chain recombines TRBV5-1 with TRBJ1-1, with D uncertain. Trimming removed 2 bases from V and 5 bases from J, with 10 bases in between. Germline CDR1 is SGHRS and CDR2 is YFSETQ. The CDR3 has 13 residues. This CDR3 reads CASSFAIVTEAFF. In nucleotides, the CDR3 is TGCGCCAGCAGCTTCGCCATAGTGACTGAAGCTTTCTTT. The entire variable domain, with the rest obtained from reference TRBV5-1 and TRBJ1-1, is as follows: KAGVTQTPRYLIKTRGQQVTLSCSPISGHRSVSWYQQTPGQGLQFLFEYFSETQRNKGNFPGRFSGRQFSNSRSEMNVSTLELGDSALYLCASSFAIVTEAFFGQGTRLTVV.

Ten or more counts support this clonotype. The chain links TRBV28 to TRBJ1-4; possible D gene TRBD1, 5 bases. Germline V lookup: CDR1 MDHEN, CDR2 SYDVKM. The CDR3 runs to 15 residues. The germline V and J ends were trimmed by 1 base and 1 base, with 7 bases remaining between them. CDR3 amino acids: CASSLYGGTNEKLFF. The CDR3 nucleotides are TGTGCCAGCAGTTTATACGGGGGAACTAATGAAAAACTGTTTTTT. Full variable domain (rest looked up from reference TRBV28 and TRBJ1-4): DVKVTQSSRYLVKRTGEKVFLECVQDMDHENMFWYRQDPGLGLRLIYFSYDVKMKEKGDIPEGYSVSREKKERFSLILESASTNQTSMYLCASSLYGGTNEKLFFGSGTQLSVL.

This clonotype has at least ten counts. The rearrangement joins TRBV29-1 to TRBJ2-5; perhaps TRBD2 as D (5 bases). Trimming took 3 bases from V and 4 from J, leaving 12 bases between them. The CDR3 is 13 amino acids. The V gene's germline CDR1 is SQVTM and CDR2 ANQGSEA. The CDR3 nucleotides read TGCAGCGTTGAGAAGGGAGAGGTAGAGACCCAGTACTTC. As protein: CSVEKGEVETQYF.

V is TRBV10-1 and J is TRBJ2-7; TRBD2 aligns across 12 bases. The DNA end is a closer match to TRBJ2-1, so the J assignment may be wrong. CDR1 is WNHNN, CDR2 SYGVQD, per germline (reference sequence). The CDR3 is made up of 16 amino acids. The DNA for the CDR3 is TGCGCCAGCAGCCCGGGACTAGCGGGCGTTAACAATGAGCAGTTCTTC. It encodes CASSPGLAGVNNEQFF.

As DNA, the CDR3 is TGTGCCAGCAGCTCGAGCGGGGGCCAAGAGACCCAGTACTTC. It is translated as CASSSSGGQETQYF. The chain is built from TRBV5-4 and TRBJ2-5; 8 bases line up with TRBD2. The J segment lost 1 base and the V segment lost 3 bases, leaving 2 bases of the junction unmatched. Germline-derived CDR1 and CDR2 are SGHNT and YYREEE (reference sequence). This CDR3 is 14 amino acids long.

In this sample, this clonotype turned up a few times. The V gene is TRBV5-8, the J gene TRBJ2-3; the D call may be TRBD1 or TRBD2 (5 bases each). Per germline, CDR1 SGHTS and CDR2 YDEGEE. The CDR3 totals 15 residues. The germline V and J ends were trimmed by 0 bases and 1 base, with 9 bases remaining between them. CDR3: CASSLAVGGTDTQYF. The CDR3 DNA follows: TGTGCCAGCAGCTTGGCCGTGGGGGGCACAGATACGCAGTATTTT.

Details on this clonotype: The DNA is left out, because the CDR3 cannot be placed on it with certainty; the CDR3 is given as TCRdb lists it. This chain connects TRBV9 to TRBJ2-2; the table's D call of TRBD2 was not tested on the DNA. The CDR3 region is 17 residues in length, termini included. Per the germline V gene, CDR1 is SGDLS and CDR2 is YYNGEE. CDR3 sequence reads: CASSAGLAANTGELFFF.

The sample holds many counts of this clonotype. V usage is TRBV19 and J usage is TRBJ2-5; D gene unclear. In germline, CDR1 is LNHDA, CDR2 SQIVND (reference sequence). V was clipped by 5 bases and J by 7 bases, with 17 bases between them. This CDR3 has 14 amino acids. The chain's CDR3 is CASSPMTEQPTQYF. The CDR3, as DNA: TGTGCCAGTAGTCCCATGACCGAGCAGCCGACCCAGTACTTC. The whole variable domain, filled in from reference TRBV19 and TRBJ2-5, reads DGGITQSPKYLFRKEGQNVTLSCEQNLNHDAMYWYRQDPGQGLRLIYYSQIVNDFQKGDIAEGYSVSREKKESFPLTVTSAQKNPTAFYLCASSPMTEQPTQYFGPGTRLLVL.

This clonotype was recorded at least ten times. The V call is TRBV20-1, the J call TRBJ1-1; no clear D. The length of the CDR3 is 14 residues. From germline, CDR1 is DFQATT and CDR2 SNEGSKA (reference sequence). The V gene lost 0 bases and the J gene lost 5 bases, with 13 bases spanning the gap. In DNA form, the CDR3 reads TGCAGTGCTAGAGAGAACTGGACTGGTACTGAAGCTTTCTTT. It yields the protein CSARENWTGTEAFF.